These 4 T cell receptor beta chains were all obtained from the same sample, sequenced in a study of cytomegalovirus exposure and HLA in healthy donors. PCR employed 60 Vbeta and 13 Jbeta primers. Assay: immunoSEQ multiplex PCR; the TCRdb copy retains only in-frame clones and omits some. The sample lists approximately 100,000 clones; roughly 69% were seen once. Sequencing input: PBMCs. These TCRs come from a human donor in good health.

The V gene is TRBV9, the J gene TRBJ2-1, with TRBD1 matching over 7 bases. Losses at the gene ends were 1 base for V and 0 bases for J; bases not matched to a gene: 10. The CDR3 consists of 18 residues. Germline V lookup: CDR1 SGDLS, CDR2 YYNGEE. The CDR3 DNA is TGTGCCAGCAGCGTATCCGTCGGACAGGTCAACTCCTACAATGAGCAGTTCTTC. This codes for CASSVSVGQVNSYNEQFF.

This sequence joins TRBV19 and TRBJ1-2, with 10 bases aligning to TRBD1. The CDR3 contains 15 residues. CDR1 and CDR2 from the germline V gene are LNHDA and SQIVND (reference sequence). V lost 5 bases, J lost 2 bases, and 5 bases stayed unmatched. Written as DNA, the CDR3 is TGTGCCAGTAGTTCCGGGACAGGGGCCAACTATGGCTACACCTTC. It yields the protein CASSSGTGANYGYTF.

J is TRBJ2-7 and V is TRBV2, with D possibly being TRBD1 (6 bases). Trimming stripped 10 bases from V and 3 bases from J, with 16 bases between. From germline, CDR1 is SNHLY and CDR2 FYNNEI. This CDR3 spans 13 amino acids. The CDR3, as DNA: TGTGCCACCGCAGATACAGGGAACTACGAGCAGTACTTC. Protein product: CATADTGNYEQYF.

The gene calls are TRBV7-9 and TRBJ2-2; D ambiguous. This CDR3 has 16 residues. Deletions cut 6 bases from V and 1 base from J, with 15 bases between. Germline V gives CDR1 SEHNR, CDR2 FQNEAQ (reference sequence). CDR3 sequence: CASSRWQTENTGELFF. The CDR3, as DNA: TGTGCCAGCAGTAGGTGGCAGACTGAGAACACCGGGGAGCTGTTTTTT.